This passage covers 16 T cell receptor beta chains from one sample sequenced in a study of blood T cells in healthy people across ages. A J-beta primer mix and a sample-barcoded 5' primer were used in a second PCR of roughly 7 to 12 cycles. TCRdb called the 5' RACE reads again in MiXCR, with one record for every CDR3 protein. Of some 1.4 million distinct CDR3 sequences in the sample, 42% were seen once. Sequencing was performed on blood. These receptors were collected from a woman aged 18-35 years in good health.

The chain recombines TRBV5-1 with TRBJ2-3; D call uncertain. The CDR3 spans 14 residues. The ends were cut back, 5 bases at V and 6 bases at J, with 16 bases in the middle. Germline CDR1 SGHRS, CDR2 YFSETQ. CDR3 sequence reads: CASRMEGYGDTQYF. In DNA, the CDR3 is TGCGCCAGCAGGATGGAAGGGTACGGCGATACGCAGTATTTT.

There are a few counts of this clonotype. V is TRBV3-1 and J is TRBJ2-7; TRBD1 aligns across 7 bases. This CDR3 is built from 15 residues. From germline, CDR1 is LGHDT and CDR2 YNNKEL (reference sequence). J gave up 4 bases and V 2 bases, and 8 bases lay outside the gene matches. CDR3 bases: TGTGCCAGCAGCCAACTTGGACAGGCGTTATACGAGCAGTACTTC. This gives the protein CASSQLGQALYEQYF.

The chain combines TRBV11-2 with TRBJ2-5, with 9 bases lining up with TRBD1. J gave up 11 bases and V 5 bases, and 15 bases lay outside the gene matches. The V gene's germline CDR1 is SGHAT and CDR2 FQNNGV. The CDR3 has 15 residues. The CDR3 sequence: CASSPGTGISYGQYF. In DNA form, the CDR3 reads TGTGCCAGCAGCCCCGGGACAGGGATCTCCTACGGGCAGTACTTC.

This rearrangement joins TRBV2 to TRBJ2-1, with D uncertain. Matching the DNA end better, TRBJ2-7 makes the J call doubtful. Germline V gene data show CDR1 as SNHLY and CDR2 as FYNNEI. The CDR3 has 13 amino acids. The CDR3 DNA sequence: TGTGCCCTGCAGTCCCGCGCCTACAATGAGCAGTACTTC. Its translation is CALQSRAYNEQYF.

The chain is built from TRBV12-3 or TRBV12-4 and TRBJ1-2, with 9 bases identical to TRBD1. The V and J ends lost 5 bases and 7 bases, in that order; junction bases with no gene match: 17. CDR3 length: 17 amino acids. The CDR3 DNA reads TGTGCCAGCAGTATAACCGGGACAGGGACCTTTGGGCGTGGCTACACCTTC. As protein: CASSITGTGTFGRGYTF.

The rearrangement links TRBV29-1 to TRBJ2-7; 11 bases are a match to TRBD2. Germline V gene lookup returns CDR1 SQVTM and CDR2 ANQGSEA. CDR3 length: 14 amino acids. The V segment lost 6 bases and the J segment 2 bases; nucleotides outside the gene matches: 6. Here the CDR3 DNA reads TGCAGCGTGTCACTAGCGGGAGTGGCCTACGAGCAGTACTTC. It codes for CSVSLAGVAYEQYF.

This clonotype was found many times. The CDR3 region is CASSPPSADTQYF. CDR3 DNA: TGTGCCAGCTCACCCCCCAGCGCAGATACGCAGTATTTT. The chain has TRBV18 and TRBJ2-3, with D uncertain. CDR3 length equals 13 residues. Deletions cut 3 bases from V and 4 bases from J, with 8 bases between. Germline loops: CDR1 KGHSH, CDR2 LQKENI.

The genes are TRBV6-1 and TRBJ2-3; D unclear. V lost 6 bases, J lost 0 bases, and 13 bases lay in between. Germline loops: CDR1 MNHNS, CDR2 SASEGT. CDR3 length: 15 amino acids. The DNA of the CDR3 is TGTGCCAGCAGAAAAGAGCGATTGAGCACAGATACGCAGTATTTT. It specifies CASRKERLSTDTQYF.

This clonotype was counted ten times or more. V usage is TRBV27 and J usage is TRBJ2-7, with a weak D call TRBD2 (6 bases). Germline lookup yields CDR1 MNHEY and CDR2 SMNVEV (reference sequence). Trimming removed 0 bases from V and 3 bases from J, with 9 bases in between. The CDR3 has 14 residues. CDR3 in amino acids: CASSLSSGVYEQYF. The CDR3 DNA reads TGTGCCAGCAGTTTATCGTCGGGGGTCTACGAGCAGTACTTC.

This clonotype was counted only a few times. CDR3 region: CATSRLAGASYEQYF. CDR3 bases: TGTGCCACCAGCAGACTAGCGGGAGCGTCCTACGAGCAGTACTTC. The rearrangement joins TRBV15 to TRBJ2-7; 10 bases are a match to TRBD2. CDR1 is LNHNV, CDR2 YYDKDF, per germline (reference sequence). After removal of 2 bases from V and 1 base from J, the junction contained 2 bases not matched to a gene. This CDR3 has 15 residues.

In this sample, this clonotype turned up a few times. The chain recombines TRBV5-1 with TRBJ2-3, with D possibly TRBD2 on 5 matching bases. Germline V lookup: CDR1 SGHRS, CDR2 YFSETQ. The CDR3 loop spans 17 amino acids. The V end was cut by 2 bases, the J end by 2 bases, with 18 bases between. In DNA form, the CDR3 reads TGCGCCAGCAGCTTCCCCTCCCTAGCAGACCACACAGATACGCAGTATTTT. This sequence encodes CASSFPSLADHTDTQYF.

The chain uses TRBV3-1 and TRBJ2-7; 12 bases are shared with TRBD2. Germline V gene sequence: CDR1 LGHDT, CDR2 YNNKEL (reference sequence). The junction had 13 bases not matched to a gene; V was cut back by 5 bases and J by 2 bases. The CDR3 length is 18 residues. As DNA, the CDR3 is TGTGCCAGCAGCTCGACTAGCGGGAGTTTCGGGTCTACCTACGAGCAGTACTTC. It yields the protein CASSSTSGSFGSTYEQYF.

CDR3 amino acids: CASSQEHLAGGPKDEQFF. The CDR3 DNA is TGCGCCAGCAGCCAAGAGCACCTAGCGGGAGGGCCTAAGGATGAGCAGTTCTTC. The chain combines TRBV4-1 with TRBJ2-1, with 12 bases identical to TRBD2. V shed 0 bases and J 8 bases; nucleotides not matched to a gene: 11. The CDR3 has 18 residues. The germline gives CDR1 MGHRA, CDR2 YSYEKL.

The chain employs TRBV3-1 and TRBJ2-7, with D uncertain. The V gene lost 5 bases and the J gene lost 0 bases, with 11 bases spanning the gap. This CDR3 contains 14 residues. Germline CDR1 and CDR2: LGHDT and YNNKEL (reference sequence). CDR3 sequence (DNA): TGTGCCAGCAGCGACCGACGGGCCTCCTACGAGCAGTACTTC. Its translation: CASSDRRASYEQYF.

The gene calls are TRBV20-1 and TRBJ2-3; 9 nucleotides agree with TRBD2. Looked up from germline, CDR1 is DFQATT and CDR2 is SNEGSKA (reference sequence). V shed 5 bases and J 5 bases; nucleotides not matched to a gene: 5. The length of the CDR3 is 13 residues. The DNA for the CDR3 is TGCAGTGCTGCGGGGGGGCCGCAAGATACGCAGTATTTT. As protein: CSAAGGPQDTQYF.

The genes are TRBV20-1 and TRBJ1-1; no reliable D call. The CDR3 runs 11 residues. CDR1 DFQATT and CDR2 SNEGSKA come from the germline V gene (reference sequence). V dropped 2 bases and J dropped 9 bases, with 10 bases sitting between them. CDR3 region: CSARPDGQAFF. The CDR3 DNA follows: TGCAGTGCTAGACCGGACGGGCAAGCTTTCTTT.